This entry describes one T cell receptor beta chain. Its antigen remains unknown. The data were taken from a study of STAT3 mutations in large granular lymphocyte leukemia. Trimming removed 3 bases from V and 7 bases from J, with 14 bases in between. The CDR3 is 13 residues long. The germline V gene has CDR1 SGDLS and CDR2 YYNGEE. Points from the study as a whole: At least one immunodominant TCR beta clonotype appeared in every T-cell large granular lymphocyte leukemia patient.

Some clones are missing from TCRdb's copy, which holds only in-frame ones; the method was immunoSEQ multiplex PCR. This sample has 20,000 or so clones, with around 92% found just once. What was sequenced was peripheral blood mononuclear cells. The V gene is TRBV9, the J gene TRBJ2-7; tentatively, D is TRBD1 or TRBD2 (6 bases each). The receptor was derived from a man aged 60 to 69 with T-cell large granular lymphocyte leukemia. Some clones in this sample may be carry-over from other donors' samples. The CDR3 protein is CASSAGARVEQYF. The CDR3 nucleotides read TGTGCCAGCAGCGCGGGGGCGCGGGTGGAGCAGTACTTC.